The 5 T cell receptor beta chains below all came from one sample that was sequenced in a study of shared clonotypes between healthy human individuals. CD45RO-negative, CCR7-selected cells formed the naive CD8 fraction, which excluded terminally differentiated effector memory CD45RA+ cells. Profiled with immunoSEQ multiplex PCR; TCRdb holds only in-frame clones, not every one. Of around 1.9 million clones listed, roughly 93% are singletons. The sample taken for sequencing was naive CD8+ T cells from PBMCs. Receptor source: a man aged 18 to 30 in good health. Some clones in this sample may be carry-over from other donors' samples.

On this clone itself: Additional DNA sequences in this sample encode the identical CDR3. The V and J genes are TRBV29-1 and TRBJ1-2; tentative D call: TRBD1 (5 bases). The CDR3 totals 11 residues. V was clipped by 4 bases and J by 6 bases, with 9 bases between them. Germline assignment: CDR1 SQVTM and CDR2 ANQGSEA. Here the CDR3 DNA reads TGCAGCGTTGTCTGGGGGGATGGCTACACCTTC. It is translated as CSVVWGDGYTF.

The V call is TRBV6-5, the J call TRBJ2-2; unclear D gene. Germline V gene data show CDR1 as MNHEY and CDR2 as SVGAGI. V was shortened by 4 bases and J by 7 bases, with 10 bases between the two germline ends. CDR3 length: 13 amino acids. CDR3 DNA: TGTGCCAGCAGTTCGAGTCTGATCGGGGAGCTGTTTTTT. Amino acids: CASSSSLIGELFF.

The genes are TRBV25-1 and TRBJ1-4, with 7 bases fitting TRBD1. This CDR3 is built from 15 residues. Germline loops: CDR1 MGHDK, CDR2 SYGVNS. Losses at the gene ends were 6 bases for V and 2 bases for J; bases not matched to a gene: 6. The CDR3 region is CASSELQGTNEKLFF. In DNA form, the CDR3 reads TGTGCCAGCAGCGAACTACAGGGGACTAATGAAAAACTGTTTTTT.

The genes are TRBV29-1 and TRBJ1-1; D call uncertain. The germline V gene encodes CDR1 SQVTM and CDR2 ANQGSEA. V was pared by 2 bases and J by 4 bases, with 11 bases between. This CDR3 has 13 amino acids. The CDR3, as DNA: TGCAGCGTTGAACCGGGGATGGGCACTGAAGCTTTCTTT. Its protein is CSVEPGMGTEAFF.

The rearrangement uses TRBV4-1 and TRBJ2-1; no definite D call. Germline assignment: CDR1 MGHRA and CDR2 YSYEKL. There are 13 residues in the CDR3. V was pared by 4 bases and J by 6 bases, with 10 bases between. The CDR3 DNA sequence: TGCGCCAGCAGCCCCCTCTCTGGCAATGAGCAGTTCTTC. Its translation: CASSPLSGNEQFF.